These T cell receptor beta chains were read from a single sample in a study of cytomegalovirus exposure and HLA in healthy donors. The method was immunoSEQ multiplex PCR; TCRdb's version includes in-frame clones alone and lacks a portion of them. The sample yields hundreds of thousands of clones, less than 85% seen once. The source material was PBMCs. These receptors all stem from a man aged 18-30 years in good health and CMV-seronegative. CDR3s include the opening cysteine and the closing phenylalanine or tryptophan. D genes are given only for firm matches. Clone size is given for some rows only: seen once, a few or many times, or a class if the clone is expanded.

D: TRBD2; V: TRBV27; size: .; J: TRBJ2-7; CDR3: CASRGGRDPYEQYF; DNA: TGTGCCAGCAGGGGTGGGAGGGACCCCTACGAGCAGTACTTC
D: .; V: TRBV19; size: .; J: TRBJ1-4; CDR3: CASKDGGTNEKLFF; DNA: TGTGCCAGTAAAGACGGGGGGACTAATGAAAAACTGTTTTTT
D: TRBD2; V: TRBV30; size: .; J: TRBJ2-1; CDR3: CAWRMPASGSNEQFF; DNA: TGTGCCTGGAGAATGCCCGCTAGCGGGAGTAATGAGCAGTTCTTC
D: TRBD1; V: TRBV2; size: .; J: TRBJ1-4; CDR3: CASRPGQSGEKLFF; DNA: TGTGCCAGCAGACCGGGACAGTCAGGTGAAAAACTGTTTTTT
D: .; V: TRBV7-8; size: .; J: TRBJ1-1; CDR3: CASSRHAEGMGMNTEAFF; DNA: TGTGCCAGCAGCCGTCACGCAGAGGGCATGGGAATGAACACTGAAGCTTTCTTT
D: .; V: TRBV5-6; size: .; J: TRBJ1-1; CDR3: CASSLGIQVTEAFF; DNA: TGTGCCAGCAGTTTGGGGATTCAGGTCACTGAAGCTTTCTTT
D: TRBD1; V: TRBV30; size: .; J: TRBJ2-7; CDR3: CAWSTDRGLGEQYF; DNA: TGTGCCTGGTCGACGGACAGGGGGCTCGGCGAGCAGTACTTC
D: .; V: TRBV28; size: few; J: TRBJ1-5; CDR3: CASSFNSRGYSNQPQHF; DNA: TGTGCCAGCAGTTTTAATAGCCGGGGTTATAGCAATCAGCCCCAGCATTTT
D: .; V: TRBV18; size: few; J: TRBJ1-5; CDR3: CASSRGAEDQPQHF; DNA: TGTGCCAGCTCCCGGGGGGCGGAGGATCAGCCCCAGCATTTT
D: TRBD2; V: TRBV6-1; size: .; J: TRBJ2-7; CDR3: CATGGTYYEQYF; DNA: TGTGCCACGGGGGGGACATACTACGAGCAGTACTTC
D: TRBD2; V: TRBV6-1; size: .; J: TRBJ2-1; CDR3: CASSEVTSVYNEQFF; DNA: TGTGCCAGCAGTGAAGTGACTAGCGTCTACAATGAGCAGTTCTTC
D: .; V: TRBV27; size: .; J: TRBJ1-2; CDR3: CASSLSRADGYTF; DNA: TGTGCCAGCAGTTTATCGCGGGCCGATGGCTACACCTTC
D: TRBD1; V: TRBV7-3; size: once; J: TRBJ1-1; CDR3: CASSLKGGWTEAFF; DNA: TGTGCCAGCAGCTTAAAAGGGGGCTGGACTGAAGCTTTCTTT
D: TRBD1; V: TRBV6-6; size: .; J: TRBJ1-2; CDR3: CASSAGTEHTF; DNA: TGTGCCAGCAGCGCCGGGACAGAGCACACCTTC
D: TRBD2; V: TRBV6-5; size: .; J: TRBJ2-1; CDR3: CASTLAGKVYEQFF; DNA: TGTGCCAGCACCCTAGCGGGAAAGGTCTATGAGCAGTTCTTC
D: .; V: TRBV10-1; size: .; J: TRBJ2-1; CDR3: CASSELQGSSYNEQFF; DNA: TGCGCCAGCAGTGAGTTACAGGGAAGCTCCTACAATGAGCAGTTCTTC
D: TRBD2; V: TRBV30; size: few; J: TRBJ2-2; CDR3: CAWVVTSGRAAGELFF; DNA: TGTGCCTGGGTCGTGACTAGCGGGAGGGCCGCCGGGGAGCTGTTTTTT
D: .; V: TRBV19; size: .; J: TRBJ1-5; CDR3: CASSIGAGINQPQHF; DNA: TGTGCCAGTAGTATTGGGGCAGGGATCAATCAGCCCCAGCATTTT
D: .; V: TRBV4-1; size: .; J: TRBJ1-1; CDR3: CASSQDIGDTEAFF; DNA: TGCGCCAGCAGCCAAGATATCGGGGACACTGAAGCTTTCTTT
D: .; V: TRBV11-2; size: .; J: TRBJ1-2; CDR3: CASSLVGQNYGYTF; DNA: TGTGCCAGCAGCTTAGTAGGACAGAACTATGGCTACACCTTC
D: .; V: TRBV5-4; size: .; J: TRBJ2-3; CDR3: CASSTYFGGRRTDTQYF; DNA: TGTGCCAGCAGCACCTACTTCGGCGGCAGACGCACAGATACGCAGTATTTT
D: .; V: TRBV7-9; size: .; J: TRBJ1-4; CDR3: CASSHTGQLLNEKLFF; DNA: TGTGCCAGCAGCCATACCGGACAGCTTCTTAATGAAAAACTGTTTTTT
D: TRBD1; V: TRBV6-5; size: .; J: TRBJ1-2; CDR3: CASRSGQGGYGYTF; DNA: TGTGCCAGCAGATCGGGACAGGGGGGCTATGGCTACACCTTC
D: TRBD2; V: TRBV6-6; size: .; J: TRBJ2-7; CDR3: CASRGTSEYEQYF; DNA: TGTGCCAGCAGGGGGACTAGCGAGTACGAGCAGTACTTC
D: TRBD1; V: TRBV4-1; size: once; J: TRBJ2-5; CDR3: CASSQANRGEQTQYF; DNA: TGCGCCAGCAGCCAAGCCAACAGGGGAGAGCAGACCCAGTACTTC
D: TRBD1; V: TRBV15; size: .; J: TRBJ1-1; CDR3: CATSRDKDWTGGFTEAFF; DNA: TGTGCCACCAGCAGAGACAAGGATTGGACAGGGGGATTCACTGAAGCTTTCTTT
D: .; V: TRBV6-1; size: many; J: TRBJ2-2; CDR3: CASSDRDTGELFF; DNA: TGTGCCAGCAGTGACAGGGACACCGGGGAGCTGTTTTTT
D: .; V: TRBV5-1; size: .; J: TRBJ1-2; CDR3: CASSPDSNTNYGYTF; DNA: TGCGCCAGCAGCCCTGACAGCAATACTAACTATGGCTACACCTTC
D: TRBD1; V: TRBV2; size: .; J: TRBJ2-1; CDR3: CASSIRQGGWNEQFF; DNA: TGTGCCAGCAGCATAAGACAGGGGGGATGGAATGAGCAGTTCTTC
D: .; V: TRBV7-8; size: .; J: TRBJ1-4; CDR3: CASSLGRRVDEKLFF; DNA: TGTGCCAGCAGCTTAGGGAGGAGAGTTGATGAAAAACTGTTTTTT
D: TRBD1; V: TRBV5-1; size: few; J: TRBJ2-2; CDR3: CASSSRDREVTGELFF; DNA: TGCGCCAGCAGCTCCCGGGACAGGGAAGTTACCGGGGAGCTGTTTTTT
D: .; V: TRBV30; size: .; J: TRBJ2-2; CDR3: CAWSRNRVSGELFF; DNA: TGTGCCTGGAGCAGGAACAGGGTGTCCGGGGAGCTGTTTTTT
D: .; V: TRBV11-3; size: .; J: TRBJ2-3; CDR3: CASSLAGITDTQYF; DNA: TGTGCCAGCAGCTTAGCAGGGATCACAGATACGCAGTATTTT
D: .; V: TRBV6-5; size: .; J: TRBJ2-1; CDR3: CASSYSTGTGNNEQFF; DNA: TGTGCCAGCAGTTACTCGACCGGGACTGGAAACAATGAGCAGTTCTTC
D: TRBD1; V: TRBV7-3; size: .; J: TRBJ2-1; CDR3: CASTWGQGNEQFF; DNA: TGTGCCAGCACATGGGGACAGGGCAATGAGCAGTTCTTC
D: .; V: TRBV9; size: once; J: TRBJ1-2; CDR3: CASSVAPTGYGYTF; DNA: TGTGCCAGCAGCGTAGCCCCTACAGGCTATGGCTACACCTTC
D: .; V: TRBV30; size: .; J: TRBJ2-7; CDR3: CAWTAGAYEQYF; DNA: TGTGCCTGGACCGCAGGGGCGTACGAGCAGTACTTC
D: TRBD2; V: TRBV4-2; size: .; J: TRBJ2-7; CDR3: CASSLRTGTSSYEQYF; DNA: TGTGCCAGCAGCCTTCGAACCGGGACTAGCTCCTACGAGCAGTACTTC